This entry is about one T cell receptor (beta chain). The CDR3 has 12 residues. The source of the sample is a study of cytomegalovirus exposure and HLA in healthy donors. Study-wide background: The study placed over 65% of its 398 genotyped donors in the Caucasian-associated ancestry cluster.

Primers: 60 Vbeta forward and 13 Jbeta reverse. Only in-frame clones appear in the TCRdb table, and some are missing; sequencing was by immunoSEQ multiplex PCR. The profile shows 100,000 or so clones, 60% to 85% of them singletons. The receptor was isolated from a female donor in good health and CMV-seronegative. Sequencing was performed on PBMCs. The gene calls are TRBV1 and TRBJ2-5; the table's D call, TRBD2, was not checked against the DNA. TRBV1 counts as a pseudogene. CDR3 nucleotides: TGCACCAGCAGCCAAAGAGGGGAGACCCAGTACTTC. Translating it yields CTSSQRGETQYF.